The rows below give T cell receptor beta chains drawn from one sample of a study of blood T cell repertoires in COVID-19. Profiled with immunoSEQ multiplex PCR; TCRdb holds only in-frame clones, not every one. The sample lists 150,000 to 200,000 clones; approximately 88% were seen once. The sequencing sample was made of peripheral blood. Receptors originate from a woman in her 30s with acute or convalescent COVID-19. CDR3s include the opening cysteine and the closing phenylalanine or tryptophan. Fields, in order: J gene, D gene, V gene, clone size, CDR3 protein, CDR3 DNA. D genes are given only for firm matches. Size is stated for part of the rows, as once, few or many counts, or as a class when the clone is expanded.

j_gene: TRBJ2-1; d_gene: TRBD2; v_gene: TRBV11-3; abundance: .; CDR3aa: CASSLSPGLAGPYNEQFF; CDR3nt: TGTGCCAGCAGCTTATCCCCGGGACTAGCGGGCCCCTACAATGAGCAGTTCTTC
j_gene: TRBJ2-3; d_gene: TRBD2; v_gene: TRBV5-6; abundance: .; CDR3aa: CASSSLAGVTDTQYF; CDR3nt: TGTGCCAGCAGCTCCCTAGCGGGAGTCACAGATACGCAGTATTTT
j_gene: TRBJ1-3; d_gene: .; v_gene: TRBV24-1; abundance: .; CDR3aa: CAPPTGFHIYF; CDR3nt: TGTGCCCCGCCGACAGGCTTCCACATATATTTT
j_gene: TRBJ1-2; d_gene: .; v_gene: TRBV6-1; abundance: many; CDR3aa: CASSEADRNYGYTF; CDR3nt: TGTGCCAGCAGTGAAGCGGACAGAAACTATGGCTACACCTTC
j_gene: TRBJ1-3; d_gene: TRBD1; v_gene: TRBV6-5; abundance: .; CDR3aa: CASRGQGTGGNTIYF; CDR3nt: TGTGCCAGCAGGGGACAGGGGACCGGAGGAAACACCATATATTTT
j_gene: TRBJ2-1; d_gene: TRBD2; v_gene: TRBV5-6; abundance: .; CDR3aa: CASIGGLTSGYNEQFF; CDR3nt: TGTGCCAGCATCGGAGGGCTGACTAGCGGCTACAATGAGCAGTTCTTC
j_gene: TRBJ1-5; d_gene: .; v_gene: TRBV7-8; abundance: .; CDR3aa: CASSVGSGNQPQHF; CDR3nt: TGTGCCAGCAGCGTGGGTTCCGGGAATCAGCCCCAGCATTTT
j_gene: TRBJ1-4; d_gene: .; v_gene: TRBV5-4; abundance: .; CDR3aa: CASSLTAGGDEKLFF; CDR3nt: TGTGCCAGCAGCTTAACGGCGGGGGGCGATGAAAAACTGTTTTTT
j_gene: TRBJ1-5; d_gene: .; v_gene: TRBV28; abundance: few; CDR3aa: CASSLHTSNQPQHF; CDR3nt: TGTGCCAGCAGTTTACACACTAGCAATCAGCCCCAGCATTTT
j_gene: TRBJ2-5; d_gene: TRBD1; v_gene: TRBV5-1; abundance: .; CDR3aa: CASSLDATGTGETQYF; CDR3nt: TGCGCCAGCAGCTTGGACGCGACAGGGACGGGAGAGACCCAGTACTTC
j_gene: TRBJ1-1; d_gene: .; v_gene: TRBV20-1; abundance: .; CDR3aa: CSARAGEAFF; CDR3nt: TGCAGTGCTAGAGCCGGTGAAGCTTTCTTT
j_gene: TRBJ2-3; d_gene: TRBD2; v_gene: TRBV9; abundance: .; CDR3aa: CASSEASGRGTDTQYF; CDR3nt: TGTGCCAGCAGCGAGGCTAGCGGGAGAGGCACAGATACGCAGTATTTT
j_gene: TRBJ2-5; d_gene: TRBD2; v_gene: TRBV6-1; abundance: .; CDR3aa: CASSEALGLAGEMETQYF; CDR3nt: TGTGCCAGCAGTGAAGCGCTTGGATTAGCGGGAGAGATGGAGACCCAGTACTTC
j_gene: TRBJ2-3; d_gene: .; v_gene: TRBV20-1; abundance: .; CDR3aa: CRSADTDTQYF; CDR3nt: TGCAGATCAGCGGACACAGATACGCAGTATTTT
j_gene: TRBJ2-7; d_gene: .; v_gene: TRBV4-2; abundance: .; CDR3aa: CASSHTGLGEQYF; CDR3nt: TGTGCCAGCAGCCACACAGGGCTGGGGGAGCAGTACTTC
j_gene: TRBJ1-6; d_gene: .; v_gene: TRBV18; abundance: .; CDR3aa: CASSPSGNDSPLHF; CDR3nt: TGTGCCAGCTCACCGTCGGGGAATGATTCACCCCTCCACTTT
j_gene: TRBJ2-1; d_gene: .; v_gene: TRBV24-1; abundance: .; CDR3aa: CATSDSRAAIYNEQFF; CDR3nt: TGTGCCACCAGTGATTCGCGCGCCGCTATATACAATGAGCAGTTCTTC
j_gene: TRBJ2-5; d_gene: TRBD2; v_gene: TRBV30; abundance: .; CDR3aa: CAWSAGLAGAHDQYF; CDR3nt: TGTGCCTGGAGCGCGGGACTAGCGGGAGCGCACGACCAGTACTTC
j_gene: TRBJ2-3; d_gene: TRBD2; v_gene: TRBV28; abundance: .; CDR3aa: CASRRAGLGGDTQYF; CDR3nt: TGTGCCAGCAGACGGGCGGGACTAGGGGGAGATACGCAGTATTTT
j_gene: TRBJ1-1; d_gene: TRBD1; v_gene: TRBV2; abundance: .; CDR3aa: CASSEANLYQGATEAFF; CDR3nt: TGTGCCAGCAGTGAAGCGAACCTATACCAGGGGGCCACTGAAGCTTTCTTT
j_gene: TRBJ2-1; d_gene: TRBD1; v_gene: TRBV27; abundance: .; CDR3aa: CASSWTGAMFF; CDR3nt: TGTGCCAGCAGTTGGACAGGGGCTATGTTCTTC
j_gene: TRBJ2-2; d_gene: .; v_gene: TRBV2; abundance: .; CDR3aa: CASKPGTPTGELFF; CDR3nt: TGTGCCAGCAAACCCGGGACACCCACCGGGGAGCTGTTTTTT
j_gene: TRBJ2-1; d_gene: TRBD1; v_gene: TRBV30; abundance: few; CDR3aa: CAWRGTGLDNEQFF; CDR3nt: TGTGCCTGGAGGGGGACAGGGTTAGATAATGAGCAGTTCTTC
j_gene: TRBJ1-1; d_gene: TRBD1; v_gene: TRBV6-2/TRBV6-3; abundance: .; CDR3aa: CASSARTGINTEAFF; CDR3nt: TGTGCCAGCAGCGCCCGGACAGGGATTAACACTGAAGCTTTCTTT
j_gene: TRBJ1-3; d_gene: TRBD1; v_gene: TRBV7-9; abundance: .; CDR3aa: CASSRGQISGNTIYF; CDR3nt: TGTGCCAGCAGTCGGGGACAGATCTCTGGAAACACCATATATTTT
j_gene: TRBJ2-1; d_gene: TRBD1; v_gene: TRBV11-3; abundance: few; CDR3aa: CASSLPARDSIPYNEQFF; CDR3nt: TGTGCCAGCAGCCTTCCTGCACGGGACAGTATACCCTACAATGAGCAGTTCTTC
j_gene: TRBJ2-3; d_gene: .; v_gene: TRBV25-1; abundance: .; CDR3aa: CASSVTGEYTDTQYF; CDR3nt: TGTGCCAGCAGTGTCACAGGAGAATACACAGATACGCAGTATTTT
j_gene: TRBJ2-5; d_gene: TRBD2; v_gene: TRBV7-6; abundance: .; CDR3aa: CASSLGRGSGETQYF; CDR3nt: TGTGCCAGCAGCTTAGGGCGCGGGAGTGGGGAGACCCAGTACTTC
j_gene: TRBJ2-1; d_gene: TRBD2; v_gene: TRBV27; abundance: .; CDR3aa: CASNSRTSGRTNEQFF; CDR3nt: TGTGCCAGCAACTCCAGGACTAGCGGGAGGACTAATGAGCAGTTCTTC
j_gene: TRBJ2-3; d_gene: TRBD2; v_gene: TRBV4-2; abundance: once; CDR3aa: CASSQDRGRVADTQYF; CDR3nt: TGTGCCAGCAGCCAAGACCGCGGGAGGGTCGCAGATACGCAGTATTTT
j_gene: TRBJ1-1; d_gene: .; v_gene: TRBV27; abundance: .; CDR3aa: CASSLRRNTEAFF; CDR3nt: TGTGCCAGCAGTTTACGGAGGAACACTGAAGCTTTCTTT
j_gene: TRBJ2-7; d_gene: .; v_gene: TRBV28; abundance: .; CDR3aa: CASGFAGGTRYF; CDR3nt: .
j_gene: TRBJ2-1; d_gene: .; v_gene: TRBV5-1; abundance: .; CDR3aa: CASSIEPGVQNEQFF; CDR3nt: TGCGCCAGCAGCATCGAACCTGGAGTGCAAAATGAGCAGTTCTTC
j_gene: TRBJ2-6; d_gene: .; v_gene: TRBV18; abundance: .; CDR3aa: CASSPPGGPGANVLTF; CDR3nt: TGTGCCAGCTCACCACCGGGGGGGCCTGGGGCCAACGTCCTGACTTTC
j_gene: TRBJ1-5; d_gene: .; v_gene: TRBV7-2; abundance: .; CDR3aa: CASSSDSNQPQHF; CDR3nt: TGTGCCAGCAGCTCAGATAGCAATCAGCCCCAGCATTTT
j_gene: TRBJ2-2; d_gene: TRBD2; v_gene: TRBV5-1; abundance: few; CDR3aa: CASSLGLAGGPAGELFF; CDR3nt: TGCGCCAGCAGCTTGGGACTAGCGGGAGGGCCGGCCGGGGAGCTGTTTTTT
j_gene: TRBJ1-1; d_gene: .; v_gene: TRBV15; abundance: .; CDR3aa: CATSRPEEGANTEAFF; CDR3nt: TGTGCCACCAGCAGACCTGAGGAGGGCGCAAACACTGAAGCTTTCTTT
j_gene: TRBJ2-1; d_gene: .; v_gene: TRBV5-4; abundance: .; CDR3aa: CASSPGRQSNEQFF; CDR3nt: TGTGCCAGCAGCCCGGGGAGACAAAGCAATGAGCAGTTCTTC
j_gene: TRBJ2-1; d_gene: .; v_gene: TRBV9; abundance: .; CDR3aa: CASSHGSYNEQFF; CDR3nt: TGTGCCAGCAGCCACGGGAGCTACAATGAGCAGTTCTTC
j_gene: TRBJ1-1; d_gene: .; v_gene: TRBV19; abundance: .; CDR3aa: CASSTGTQGNTEAFF; CDR3nt: TGTGCCAGTAGTACCGGGACACAGGGGAACACTGAAGCTTTCTTT
j_gene: TRBJ1-1; d_gene: TRBD1; v_gene: TRBV6-1; abundance: .; CDR3aa: CASSEFSGQLGEAFF; CDR3nt: TGTGCCAGCAGTGAATTCTCGGGACAGCTAGGAGAAGCTTTCTTT
j_gene: TRBJ2-7; d_gene: TRBD1; v_gene: TRBV5-4; abundance: .; CDR3aa: CASSKAGTGRYEQYF; CDR3nt: TGTGCCAGCAGCAAAGCCGGGACAGGGCGGTACGAGCAGTACTTC
j_gene: TRBJ1-1; d_gene: .; v_gene: TRBV30; abundance: once; CDR3aa: CAWTGGQHNTEAFF; CDR3nt: TGTGCCTGGACTGGCGGGCAGCATAACACTGAAGCTTTCTTT
j_gene: TRBJ2-5; d_gene: .; v_gene: TRBV18; abundance: .; CDR3aa: CASSPQRLEQETQYF; CDR3nt: TGTGCCAGCTCACCTCAACGACTCGAACAAGAGACCCAGTACTTC
j_gene: TRBJ2-1; d_gene: .; v_gene: TRBV12-5; abundance: .; CDR3aa: CASGLAGQNEQFF; CDR3nt: TGTGCTAGTGGTTTGGCTGGACAGAATGAGCAGTTCTTC
j_gene: TRBJ2-3; d_gene: .; v_gene: TRBV6-1; abundance: once; CDR3aa: CASSEPRTDTQYF; CDR3nt: TGTGCCAGCAGTGAACCCCGGACAGATACGCAGTATTTT
j_gene: TRBJ2-4; d_gene: TRBD1; v_gene: TRBV15; abundance: .; CDR3aa: CASAGTENIQYF; CDR3nt: TGTGCCTCAGCAGGGACAGAAAACATTCAGTACTTC
j_gene: TRBJ1-3; d_gene: TRBD1; v_gene: TRBV28; abundance: .; CDR3aa: CASSTPGTGGNTIYF; CDR3nt: TGTGCCAGCAGTACCCCCGGGACAGGGGGAAACACCATATATTTT
j_gene: TRBJ1-2; d_gene: .; v_gene: TRBV19; abundance: .; CDR3aa: CASKEAKWGDQRGYTF; CDR3nt: TGTGCCAGTAAAGAGGCCAAATGGGGGGACCAACGTGGCTACACCTTC
j_gene: TRBJ2-1; d_gene: TRBD2; v_gene: TRBV19; abundance: few; CDR3aa: CASSTSGKTNEQFF; CDR3nt: TGTGCCAGTAGCACTAGCGGGAAAACCAATGAGCAGTTCTTC
j_gene: TRBJ2-1; d_gene: TRBD2; v_gene: TRBV7-9; abundance: .; CDR3aa: CASSFQGLGFNEQFF; CDR3nt: TGTGCCAGCAGCTTCCAGGGACTAGGATTCAATGAGCAGTTCTTC
j_gene: TRBJ1-2; d_gene: .; v_gene: TRBV2; abundance: .; CDR3aa: CASSPGRSNYGYTF; CDR3nt: TGTGCCAGCAGTCCAGGCAGGTCGAACTATGGCTACACCTTC
j_gene: TRBJ2-5; d_gene: .; v_gene: TRBV14; abundance: few; CDR3aa: CASSQGFGETQYF; CDR3nt: TGTGCCAGCAGCCAAGGGTTCGGAGAGACCCAGTACTTC
j_gene: TRBJ2-1; d_gene: TRBD2; v_gene: TRBV6-1; abundance: .; CDR3aa: CASSEAGTSGYEQFF; CDR3nt: TGTGCCAGCAGTGAAGCTGGGACTAGTGGCTATGAGCAGTTCTTC